The present T cell receptor beta chain was sequenced within a study of T cells in women clearing cervical HPV infection. About the study: Women with histologically confirmed HPV16-related CIN3 or worse, 2 with invasive cancer, served as cases.

TCR beta CDR3 amplified by multiplex PCR from approximately 1,300 ng genomic DNA. The table came from immunoSEQ multiplex PCR; TCRdb's copy has only in-frame clones and leaves some out. The sample data list around 46,000 clones. The receptor was isolated from a woman aged 18-70 years with a cervical HPV16 infection that either progressed to CIN3+ or cleared (not recorded which). Input material: blood buffy coat.

The CDR3 here is CAWSVGLAGGLSYEQYF. The DNA read from the CDR3 is TGTGCCTGGAGTGTTGGACTAGCGGGAGGATTGTCGTACGAG. V usage is TRBV30 and J usage is TRBJ2-7; 14 positions match TRBD2. Coverage ceases 3 residues before the CDR3 finishes, and the germline J gene fills in the end. V lost 0 bases, J lost 4 bases, and 8 bases stayed unmatched. CDR1 is GTSNPN and CDR2 is SVGIG in the germline V gene (reference sequence). This CDR3 region has 17 residues.